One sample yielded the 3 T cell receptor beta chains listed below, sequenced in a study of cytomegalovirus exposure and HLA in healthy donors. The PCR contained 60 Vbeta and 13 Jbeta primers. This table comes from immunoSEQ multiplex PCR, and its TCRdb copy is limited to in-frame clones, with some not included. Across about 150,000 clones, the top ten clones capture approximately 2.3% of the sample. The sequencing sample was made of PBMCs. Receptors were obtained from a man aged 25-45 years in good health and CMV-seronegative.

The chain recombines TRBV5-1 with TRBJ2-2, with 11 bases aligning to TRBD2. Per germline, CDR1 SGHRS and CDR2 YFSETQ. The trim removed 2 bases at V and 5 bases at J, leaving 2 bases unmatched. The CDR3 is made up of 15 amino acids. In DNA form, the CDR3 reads TGCGCCAGCAGCTTCGGGACTAGCGGAACCGGGGAGCTGTTTTTT. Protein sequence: CASSFGTSGTGELFF.

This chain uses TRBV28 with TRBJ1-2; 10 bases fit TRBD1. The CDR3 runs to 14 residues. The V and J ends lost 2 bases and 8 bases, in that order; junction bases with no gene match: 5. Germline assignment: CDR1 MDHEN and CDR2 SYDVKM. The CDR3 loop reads CASSLVTGGFGYTF. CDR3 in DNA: TGTGCCAGCAGTTTAGTGACAGGGGGCTTCGGCTACACCTTC.

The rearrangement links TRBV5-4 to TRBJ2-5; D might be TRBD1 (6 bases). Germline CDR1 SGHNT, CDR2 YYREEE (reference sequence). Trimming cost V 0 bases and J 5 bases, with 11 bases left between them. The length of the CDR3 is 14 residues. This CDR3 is CASSLAGGGETQYF. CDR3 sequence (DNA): TGTGCCAGCAGCTTGGCTGGGGGCGGTGAGACCCAGTACTTC.